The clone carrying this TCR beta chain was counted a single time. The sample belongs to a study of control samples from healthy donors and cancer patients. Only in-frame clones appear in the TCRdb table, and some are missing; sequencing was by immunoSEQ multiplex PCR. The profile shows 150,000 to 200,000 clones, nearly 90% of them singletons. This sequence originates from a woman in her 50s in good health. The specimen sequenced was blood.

This CDR3 is CASSAGTEKTQYF. CDR3 nucleotide sequence: TGTGCCAGCAGCGCCGGGACAGAAAAGACCCAGTACTTC. The gene calls are TRBV11-3 and TRBJ2-5, with 7 bases fitting TRBD1. The length of the CDR3 is 13 residues. Trimming removed 5 bases from V and 6 bases from J; junction bases left unmatched: 6. Germline CDR1 and CDR2: SGHNT and YENEEA.